This T cell receptor beta chain was captured in a study of shared T cell receptors in the human thymus. Method: immunoSEQ multiplex PCR; TCRdb's copy keeps in-frame clones and lacks some. Of over 650,000 clones listed, about 90% are singletons. V was cut by 0 bases and J by 7 bases, with 12 bases left in between. The germline V gene has CDR1 SEHNR and CDR2 FQNEAQ (reference sequence). There are 14 residues in the CDR3. The same data also went into a second study, on human thymus T cells. That work states: Finnish infants who were healthy and having corrective surgery for congenital heart defects made up the donors. It was from resections taken during corrective heart surgery that the thymus tissue came. Thymic as well as blood repertoires seemed to favor certain V and J genes unevenly. Overlap was high between thymic repertoires from unrelated individuals, as reported in related research.

The chain recombines TRBV7-9 with TRBJ1-1; D unclear. The TCR sequence derives from a boy under three years old with a congenital heart defect. Sequenced: thymocytes. The CDR3: CASSLAGQAGEAFF. The CDR3 DNA follows: TGTGCCAGCAGCTTAGCGGGCCAAGCAGGTGAAGCTTTCTTT.